This T cell receptor beta chain emerged from a study of T cell repertoires in cytomegalovirus infection. Study-wide background: CMV infection together with matching HLA type was indicated by public TCR beta signatures.

TCRdb reprocessed the reads via MiXCR and lists one record per CDR3 protein. In the table there are more than 35,000 distinct CDR3 sequences, around half of which are singletons. A word on this clonotype: The target antigen is unknown.

Points from the study as a whole: Clonotype analysis showed dominance of the ex vivo response by HLA-C-restricted CMV-specific TCR beta clonotypes. Accumulated public TCR beta family frequency recognized individuals carrying CMV together with the relevant HLA.

Trimming took 2 bases from V and 4 from J; bases not matched to a gene: 3. This CDR3 has 14 residues. The germline gives CDR1 SGHAT, CDR2 FQNNGV. Sequenced material: CD8+ T cells from cultured PBMCs, taken from culture after CMV antigen stimulation. The rearrangement uses TRBV11-2 and TRBJ2-7; TRBD2 aligns across 9 bases. The source is a human donor in good health (CMV status not recorded). Some clones in this sample may be carry-over from other donors' samples. For the CDR3, the DNA is TGTGCCAGCAGCTTACAGCGGGGGGAATACGAGCAGTACTTC. It is translated as CASSLQRGEYEQYF.